One T cell receptor beta chain is described in this entry. The antigen remains unidentified. Relative to the germline gene, one junction end is altered; a read error may explain this. The identical CDR3 is also encoded by other nucleotide sequences in the sample. The data derive from a study of T cells in localized non-small cell lung cancer. Repertoires were generated with immunoSEQ multiplex PCR, while TCRdb's copy carries only in-frame clones and drops some. The data hold about 76,000 clones, with roughly 83% observed a single time. Study-wide results and limits: Uninvolved adjacent lung had the highest recorded T cell clonality, with tumor below it.

Material: peripheral blood, obtained before any cancer treatment. The clonotype comes from a female donor of 60 years or more with stage I lung adenocarcinoma.

The CDR3 nucleotides read TGTGCTAGCACCCTAGGGGGATATGGCTACACCTTC. The encoded protein is CASTLGGYGYTF. The J gene is TRBJ1-2, the V gene TRBV11-3; maybe TRBD1 (6 bases). The CDR3 contains 12 residues. Germline loops: CDR1 SGHNT, CDR2 YENEEA.